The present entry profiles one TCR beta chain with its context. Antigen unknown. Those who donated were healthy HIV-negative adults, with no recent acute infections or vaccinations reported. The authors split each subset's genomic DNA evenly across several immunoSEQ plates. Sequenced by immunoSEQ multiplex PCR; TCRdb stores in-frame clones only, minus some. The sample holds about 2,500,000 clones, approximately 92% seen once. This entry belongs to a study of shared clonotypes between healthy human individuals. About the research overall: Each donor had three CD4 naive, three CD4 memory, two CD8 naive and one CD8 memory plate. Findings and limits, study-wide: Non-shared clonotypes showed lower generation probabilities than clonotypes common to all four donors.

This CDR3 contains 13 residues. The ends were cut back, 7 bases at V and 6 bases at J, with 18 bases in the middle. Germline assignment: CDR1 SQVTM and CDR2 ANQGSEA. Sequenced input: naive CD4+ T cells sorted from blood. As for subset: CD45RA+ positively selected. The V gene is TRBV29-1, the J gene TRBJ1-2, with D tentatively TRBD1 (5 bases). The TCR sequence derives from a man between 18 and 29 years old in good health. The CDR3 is CSAAAGRRDGYTF. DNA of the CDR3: TGCAGCGCTGCGGCAGGGAGGAGGGATGGCTACACCTTC.